This TCR beta chain was retrieved from a study of blood T cell repertoires in COVID-19. The wider study: Both acute and convalescent COVID-19 samples were obtained from the United States, Italy and Spain.

Germline V gene sequence: CDR1 SGHRS, CDR2 YFSETQ. V lost 5 bases and J 5 bases, leaving 14 bases between the germline ends. There are 14 residues in the CDR3. Sequencing used immunoSEQ multiplex PCR; TCRdb keeps in-frame clones, though not all of them. This sample carries hundreds of thousands of clones, around 90% of them seen once, and the ten largest clones take 0.75% to 1%. Recruits, aged about 18 to 100 years, lived in 24 US areas. In Cohort 3, a recovered donor had either two negative PCRs, clearance, or symptom resolution. The chain uses TRBV5-1 and TRBJ2-1; D perhaps matches TRBD2 (5 bases). Sequences were obtained from PBMCs or T cells enriched from blood (not recorded which). The sequence was collected from a woman in her 30s who had recovered from COVID-19. CDR3: CASRPGPGDNEQFF. DNA of the CDR3: TGCGCCAGCAGACCCGGGCCCGGGGACAATGAGCAGTTCTTC.